The next 4 T cell receptor beta chains were all read from a single sample in a study of blood T cells in healthy people across ages. It was with a sample-barcoded 5' primer and a J-beta primer mix that a second PCR of roughly 7 to 12 cycles was run. MiXCR, run by TCRdb on the 5' RACE reads, gives a single entry per CDR3 protein. The sample lists roughly 730,000 distinct CDR3 sequences, just over 55% occurring once. The sequenced sample consisted of blood. The receptors stem from a middle-aged man in good health.

The CDR3 loop reads CASKEPSYSYEQYF. CDR3 sequence (DNA): TGTGCCAGCAAGGAGCCCTCCTACTCCTACGAGCAGTACTTC. The chain combines TRBV6-1 with TRBJ2-7; D is unclear. This CDR3 is 14 amino acids long. V was cut by 7 bases and J by 0 bases, with 13 bases left in between. The germline CDR1 and CDR2 sequences are MNHNS and SASEGT.

The chain uses TRBV6-2 or TRBV6-3 and TRBJ2-5; D uncertain. Judging by the DNA end, TRBJ2-7 fits better; the J call may be wrong. CDR1 and CDR2 from the germline V gene are MNHEY and SVGEGT. CDR3 length: 15 amino acids. In DNA form, the CDR3 reads TGTGCCAGCAGTTACTCGGAACGGAGCTCCCTCGAGCAGTACTTC. It yields the protein CASSYSERSSLEQYF.

The chain is built from TRBV7-2 and TRBJ2-3; D might be TRBD1 (6 bases). The V end lost 5 bases, the J end lost 7 bases, and 10 bases lay between the germline ends. Looked up from germline, CDR1 is SGHTA and CDR2 is FQGNSA. The CDR3 totals 12 residues. CDR3 nucleotide sequence: TGTGCCAGCAGCCACGGGACACATACGCAGTATTTT. It encodes CASSHGTHTQYF.

Points on this clonotype: One end of the junction varies from germline; a read error may be responsible. The chain employs TRBV28 and TRBJ2-7, with D possibly being TRBD1 (5 bases). This CDR3 contains 16 residues. Germline V lookup: CDR1 MDHEN, CDR2 SYDVKM. The CDR3 sequence: CAGSFGITGVTYEQYF. The CDR3 DNA follows: TGTGCCGGCAGTTTTGGGATTACAGGTGTAACCTACGAGCAGTACTTC. Complete variable domain (other parts from reference TRBV28 and TRBJ2-7): DVKVTQSSRYLVKRTGEKVFLECVQDMDHENMFWYRQDPGLGLRLIYFSYDVKMKEKGDIPEGYSVSREKKERFSLILESASTNQTSMYLCAGSFGITGVTYEQYFGPGTRLTVT.